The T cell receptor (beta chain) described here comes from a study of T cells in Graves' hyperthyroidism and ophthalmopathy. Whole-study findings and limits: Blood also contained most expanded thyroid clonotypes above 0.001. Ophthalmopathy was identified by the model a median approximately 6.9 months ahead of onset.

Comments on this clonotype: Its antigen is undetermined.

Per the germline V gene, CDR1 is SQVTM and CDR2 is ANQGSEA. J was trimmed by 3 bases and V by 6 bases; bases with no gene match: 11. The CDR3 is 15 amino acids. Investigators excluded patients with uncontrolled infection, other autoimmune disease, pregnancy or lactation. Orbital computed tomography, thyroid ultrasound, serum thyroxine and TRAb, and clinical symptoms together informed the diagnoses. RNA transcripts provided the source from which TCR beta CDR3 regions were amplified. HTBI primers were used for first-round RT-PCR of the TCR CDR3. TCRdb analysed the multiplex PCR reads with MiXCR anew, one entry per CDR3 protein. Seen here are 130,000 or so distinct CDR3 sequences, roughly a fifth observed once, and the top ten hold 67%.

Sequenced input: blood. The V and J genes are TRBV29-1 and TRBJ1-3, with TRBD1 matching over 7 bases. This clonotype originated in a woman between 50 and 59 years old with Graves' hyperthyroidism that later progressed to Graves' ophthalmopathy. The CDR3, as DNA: TGCAGCGTAGTAACCGGGACAGTGAATGGAAACACCATATATTTT. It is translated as CSVVTGTVNGNTIYF.